The present T cell receptor (beta chain) was sequenced within a study of early T cells in non-severe SARS-CoV-2 infection. The overall study: Unsorted whole-blood RNA was sequenced in bulk, leaving chains unpaired.

Overall study results and limits: Database matching using VDJdb favored anti-spike CD8 responses, with private and CD4 specificities left missing.

The V end was cut by 2 bases, the J end by 0 bases, with 4 bases between. Looked up from germline, CDR1 is DFQATT and CDR2 is SNEGSKA (reference sequence). The CDR3 covers 12 residues. In this sample, this clonotype turned up many times. Its antigen is currently unknown. The TCR library protocol attached unique molecular identifiers to the individual cDNA molecules. TCRdb reanalysed the 5' RACE reads using MiXCR and keeps one entry per CDR3 protein. The sample yields some 19,000 distinct CDR3 sequences, more than 4% seen once. This clonotype was sampled from an adult who was a healthcare worker with PCR-confirmed SARS-CoV-2 infection or an uninfected control (not recorded which). Sequences were obtained from whole blood. This chain links TRBV20-1 with TRBJ1-1; D gene unclear. The CDR3 is CSARSVNTEAFF. Here the CDR3 DNA reads TGCAGTGCTAGAAGTGTGAACACTGAAGCTTTCTTT.